These 18 T cell receptor beta chains originate from one sample sequenced in a study of cytomegalovirus exposure and HLA in healthy donors. The PCR made use of 60 Vbeta and 13 Jbeta primers. The data were produced by immunoSEQ multiplex PCR, yet TCRdb's version contains in-frame clones alone and is incomplete. The sample includes 60,000 to 75,000 clones, 85% of them seen just once. The material sequenced was PBMCs. The source of these receptors is a female donor in good health and CMV-seronegative.

The CDR3 sequence: CASSLVAGGSDEQYF. In DNA, the CDR3 is TGTGCCAGCAGCTTAGTCGCAGGGGGCAGCGACGAGCAGTACTTC. The V gene is TRBV7-9, the J gene TRBJ2-7, with 8 bases identical to TRBD1. Germline loops: CDR1 SEHNR, CDR2 FQNEAQ (reference sequence). The CDR3 has 15 residues. V lost 1 base and J lost 5; bases outside the gene matches: 7.

The J gene is TRBJ2-7, the V gene TRBV9, with 10 bases matching TRBD2. Germline trimming cut 4 bases from V and 5 bases from J; bases unmatched to any gene: 12. There are 16 residues in the CDR3. CDR1 and CDR2 from the germline V gene are SGDLS and YYNGEE. The CDR3 DNA reads as TGTGCCAGCAGCCTAGGGTCAGCGGGAGGGGTCAACGAGCAGTACTTC. Protein product: CASSLGSAGGVNEQYF.

This clone came up once. This chain connects TRBV5-4 to TRBJ2-3, with TRBD2 matching over 7 bases. This CDR3 comprises 12 residues. V shed 5 bases and J 4 bases; nucleotides not matched to a gene: 1. The V gene's germline CDR1 is SGHNT and CDR2 YYREEE (reference sequence). In nucleotides, the CDR3 is TGTGCCAGCAGGGGGGGGGCAGATACGCAGTATTTT. Its protein product is CASRGGADTQYF.

The chain links TRBV19 to TRBJ2-1; D is unclear. The CDR3 sequence is 14 residues long. Germline V gene lookup returns CDR1 LNHDA and CDR2 SQIVND (reference sequence). V was clipped by 9 bases and J by 0 bases, with 12 bases between them. The CDR3 here is CASGPKSSYNEQFF. CDR3 bases: TGTGCCAGCGGTCCCAAAAGCTCCTACAATGAGCAGTTCTTC.

The J gene is TRBJ1-2, the V gene TRBV28; D possibly corresponds to TRBD1 (6 bases). Germline V gene data show CDR1 as MDHEN and CDR2 as SYDVKM. The CDR3 length is 16 residues. The V and J ends lost 5 bases and 1 base respectively, with 17 bases between them. As DNA, the CDR3 is TGTGCCAGCAGTCTTGATAGACAGGCGATTAACTATGGCTACACCTTC. As protein: CASSLDRQAINYGYTF.

The sample holds one count of this clone. This chain connects TRBV7-9 to TRBJ2-7; TRBD2 agrees at 9 bases. The CDR3 sequence is 15 residues long. Germline CDR1 reads SEHNR; CDR2 reads FQNEAQ (reference sequence). The V segment lost 5 bases and the J segment 3 bases; nucleotides outside the gene matches: 8. The CDR3, as DNA: TGTGCCAGCAGCCCGACTAGCGGCTTATACTACGAGCAGTACTTC. Translation: CASSPTSGLYYEQYF. Full variable domain (remainder filled in from reference TRBV7-9 and TRBJ2-7): DTGVSQNPRHKITKRGQNVTFRCDPISEHNRLYWYRQTLGQGPEFLTYFQNEAQLEKSRLLSDRFSAERPKGSFSTLEIQRTEQGDSAMYLCASSPTSGLYYEQYFGPGTRLTVT.

The CDR3 protein is CASSLNGLAGGQNIQYF. The CDR3 nucleotides read TGCGCCAGCAGCTTGAATGGACTAGCGGGGGGGCAAAACATTCAGTACTTC. The rearrangement joins TRBV5-1 to TRBJ2-4; TRBD2 agrees at 15 bases. Germline CDR1 is SGHRS and CDR2 is YFSETQ. V trimming: 1 base; J trimming: 5 bases; junction bases outside the gene matches: 4. There are 17 residues in the CDR3.

The V call is TRBV11-2, the J call TRBJ2-2; no definite D call. With 4 bases removed from V and 7 bases from J, the gap between germline ends came to 10 bases. This CDR3 spans 13 amino acids. CDR1 is SGHAT, CDR2 FQNNGV, per germline. The CDR3 coding sequence is TGTGCCAGCAGCTCCTCGGGTCACGGGGAGCTGTTTTTT. Amino acid sequence: CASSSSGHGELFF.

This clone occurred a few times. This chain connects TRBV28 to TRBJ1-1, with 8 positions matching TRBD1. CDR3 size: 12 residues. Per the germline V gene, CDR1 is MDHEN and CDR2 is SYDVKM. Losses at the gene ends were 7 bases for V and 4 bases for J; bases not matched to a gene: 2. The CDR3 loop reads CASTTGGTEAFF. CDR3 nucleotide sequence: TGTGCCAGCACTACAGGGGGCACTGAAGCTTTCTTT.

This sequence joins TRBV27 and TRBJ2-5, with 11 bases aligning to TRBD2. The end of the DNA is better explained by TRBJ2-7, so the J call may be wrong. The CDR3 sequence is 14 residues long. Germline CDR1 reads MNHEY; CDR2 reads SMNVEV (reference sequence). The CDR3 region is CASSYTSGSYEQYF. CDR3 DNA: TGTGCCAGCAGTTACACTAGCGGGAGCTACGAGCAGTACTTC.

In regard to this clone: At one end the junction does not follow the germline gene, possibly because of a read error. V usage is TRBV7-2 and J usage is TRBJ2-3; 9 nucleotides line up with TRBD2. The CDR3 has 17 residues. Germline loops: CDR1 SGHTA, CDR2 FQGNSA. The DNA of the CDR3 is TGTGCCAGCAGCCTAGCCCCCCTAGCGGGACCCACAGATACGCAGTATTTT. As protein: CASSLAPLAGPTDTQYF. The whole variable domain, filled in from reference TRBV7-2 and TRBJ2-3, reads GAGVSQSPSNKVTEKGKDVELRCDPISGHTALYWYRQSLGQGLEFLIYFQGNSAPDKSGLPSDRFSAERTGGSVSTLTIQRTQQEDSAVYLCASSLAPLAGPTDTQYFGPGTRLTVL.

This chain uses TRBV7-9 with TRBJ2-5; 8 nucleotides line up with TRBD1. The CDR3 totals 13 residues. The germline V gene encodes CDR1 SEHNR and CDR2 FQNEAQ (reference sequence). Losses at the gene ends were 5 bases for V and 5 bases for J; bases not matched to a gene: 4. The CDR3 bases are TGTGCCAGCAGCCCCAGGGGGCCGGAGACCCAGTACTTC. Its protein is CASSPRGPETQYF.

The chain couples TRBV6-6 to TRBJ2-6; the D is unclear. The CDR3 totals 15 residues. The V and J ends lost 7 bases and 1 base respectively, with 11 bases between them. Germline V gene data show CDR1 as MNHNY and CDR2 as SVGAGI (reference sequence). CDR3 coding DNA: TGTGCCAGCACCCCGCTATTTTCTGGGGCCAACGTCCTGACTTTC. This translates into CASTPLFSGANVLTF.

The V and J genes are TRBV5-1 and TRBJ2-2, with D maybe TRBD1 (5 bases). The CDR3 loop spans 13 amino acids. Germline CDR1 SGHRS, CDR2 YFSETQ. Trimming pared 4 bases from V and 6 bases from J, leaving 10 bases between. The CDR3 bases are TGCGCCAGCAGCGACACAGGAGCCGGGGAGCTGTTTTTT. It encodes CASSDTGAGELFF.

In its sample, this clone was seen once. At one end, the junction sequence differs from germline, possibly due to a read error. The chain joins TRBV7-7 to TRBJ2-5, with TRBD2 matching over 14 bases. This CDR3 contains 16 residues. CDR1 and CDR2 from the germline V gene are SSHAT and FNYEAQ (reference sequence). The CDR3 sequence is CASSTGTSGGIETQYF. The CDR3, as DNA: TGTGCTAGCAGCACCGGGACTAGCGGGGGTATAGAGACCCAGTACTTC.

The chain is built from TRBV18 and TRBJ1-2; D is uncertain. Germline V lookup: CDR1 KGHSH, CDR2 LQKENI. The CDR3 is made up of 13 amino acids. Trimming took off 5 bases at V and 4 bases at J, with 11 bases between the two ends. The CDR3 is CASSADGAYGYTF. The CDR3 coding sequence is TGTGCCAGCTCAGCAGACGGAGCCTATGGCTACACCTTC.

The rearrangement joins TRBV27 to TRBJ2-2; no reliable D call. The ends were cut back, 5 bases at V and 4 bases at J, with 5 bases in the middle. CDR3 size: 12 residues. In germline, CDR1 is MNHEY, CDR2 SMNVEV (reference sequence). CDR3 sequence reads: CASSTPTGELFF. CDR3 bases: TGTGCCAGCAGTACTCCCACCGGGGAGCTGTTTTTT.

The chain uses TRBV25-1 and TRBJ1-2; 10 bases match TRBD1. Germline CDR1 and CDR2: MGHDK and SYGVNS. Unmatched junction bases numbered 10, after V lost 3 bases and J lost 6 bases. The CDR3 extends over 16 amino acids. The CDR3 coding sequence is TGTGCCAGCAGTGATCCTAACGACAGGGGGCAGGATGGCTACACCTTC. Residues: CASSDPNDRGQDGYTF.